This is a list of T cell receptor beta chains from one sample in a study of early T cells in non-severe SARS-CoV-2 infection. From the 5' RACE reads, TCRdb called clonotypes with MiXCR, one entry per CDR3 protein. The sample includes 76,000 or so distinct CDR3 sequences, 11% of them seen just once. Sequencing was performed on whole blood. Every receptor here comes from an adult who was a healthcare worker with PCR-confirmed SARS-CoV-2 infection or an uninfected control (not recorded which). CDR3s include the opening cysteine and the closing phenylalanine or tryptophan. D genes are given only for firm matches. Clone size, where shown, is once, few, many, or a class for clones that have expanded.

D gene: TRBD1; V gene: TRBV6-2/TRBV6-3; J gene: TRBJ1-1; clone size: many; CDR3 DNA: TGTGCCAGCAGTTACGTAGGGGGCGTTACTGAAGCTTTCTTT; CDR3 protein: CASSYVGGVTEAFF
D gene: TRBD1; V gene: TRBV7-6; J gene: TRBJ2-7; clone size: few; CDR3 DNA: TGTGCCAGCAGCTTAGGGACAGGGGCTAGCGAGCAGTACTTC; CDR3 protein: CASSLGTGASEQYF
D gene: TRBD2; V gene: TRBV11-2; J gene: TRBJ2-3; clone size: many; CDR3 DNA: TGTGCCAGCAGCACCGGGGGGGCGGAAACAGATACGCAGTATTTT; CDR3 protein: CASSTGGAETDTQYF
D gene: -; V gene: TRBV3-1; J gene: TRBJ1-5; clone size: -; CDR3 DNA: TGTGCCAGCAGCCAAAACCCGGGGGGGGCAAGACAGCCCCAGCATTTT; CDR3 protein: CASSQNPGGARQPQHF
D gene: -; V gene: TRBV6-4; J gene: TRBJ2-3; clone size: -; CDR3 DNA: TGTGCCAGCAGTGACACTAGGGAAACAGATACGCAGTATTTT; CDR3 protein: CASSDTRETDTQYF
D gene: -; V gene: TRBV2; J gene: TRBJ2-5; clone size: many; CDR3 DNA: TGTGCCAGCAGTTTCGGGCGGGGCAGTCAAGAGACCCAGTACTTC; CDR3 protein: CASSFGRGSQETQYF
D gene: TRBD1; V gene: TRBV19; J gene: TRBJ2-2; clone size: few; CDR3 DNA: TGTGCCGCTTGGGACAGGGGGCTAACCGGGGAGCTGTTTTTT; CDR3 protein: CAAWDRGLTGELFF
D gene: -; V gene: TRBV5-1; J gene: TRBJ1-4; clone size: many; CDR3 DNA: TGCGCCAGCAGCTTGGATGCAACTAATGAAAAACTGTTTTTT; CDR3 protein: CASSLDATNEKLFF
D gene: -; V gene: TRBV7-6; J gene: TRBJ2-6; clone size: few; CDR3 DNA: TGTGCCAGCAGCCCCACCCCGGGCCACTACTCTGGGGCCAACGTCCTGACTTTC; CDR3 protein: CASSPTPGHYSGANVLTF
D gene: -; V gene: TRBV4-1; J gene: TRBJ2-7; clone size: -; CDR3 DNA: TGCGCCAGCAGCCAAGATGACAGTTCCCTACGCGAGCAGTACTTC; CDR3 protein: CASSQDDSSLREQYF
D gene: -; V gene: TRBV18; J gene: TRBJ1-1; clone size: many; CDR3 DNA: TGTGCCAGCTCTCTCTGGACACGAAGAATTTACACTGAAGCTTTCTTT; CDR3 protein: CASSLWTRRIYTEAFF
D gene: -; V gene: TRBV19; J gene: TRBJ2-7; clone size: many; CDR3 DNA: TGTGCCAGTAGTATGGTCGGGGATTTGGGCTACGAGCAGTACTTC; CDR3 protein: CASSMVGDLGYEQYF
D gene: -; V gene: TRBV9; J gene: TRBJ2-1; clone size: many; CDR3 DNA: TGTGCCAGCAGCCCAACTAACAATGAGCAGTTCTTC; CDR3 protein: CASSPTNNEQFF
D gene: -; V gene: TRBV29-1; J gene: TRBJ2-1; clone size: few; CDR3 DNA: TGCAGCGTTGAATTGGCGGGGGCTGGGGTCAATGAGCAGTTCTTC; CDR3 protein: CSVELAGAGVNEQFF
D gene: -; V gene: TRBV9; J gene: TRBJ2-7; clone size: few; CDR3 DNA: TGTGCCAGCAGCGTAGCCCCAGTGGGGACGTACGAGCAGTACTTC; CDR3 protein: CASSVAPVGTYEQYF
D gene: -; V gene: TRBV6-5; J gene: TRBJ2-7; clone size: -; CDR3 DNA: TGTGCCAGCAGTTACTCGATACCTTACGAGCAGTACTTC; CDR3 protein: CASSYSIPYEQYF
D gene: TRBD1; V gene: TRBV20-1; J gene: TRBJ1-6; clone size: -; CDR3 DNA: TGCAGTGCTAGAGGCCGGGACAGCGAGAATTCACCCCTCCACTTT; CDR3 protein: CSARGRDSENSPLHF
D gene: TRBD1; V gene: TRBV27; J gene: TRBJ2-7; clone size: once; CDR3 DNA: TGTGCCAGCACCGCGGACAGGGGCGAGCAGTACTTC; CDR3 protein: CASTADRGEQYF
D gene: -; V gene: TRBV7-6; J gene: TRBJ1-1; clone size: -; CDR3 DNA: TGTGCCAGCAGCAGATCACAGGGTAGTGAAGCTTTCTTT; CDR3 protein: CASSRSQGSEAFF
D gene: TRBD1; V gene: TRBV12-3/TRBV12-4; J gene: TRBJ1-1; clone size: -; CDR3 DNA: TGTGCCAGCAGTCTGCCCGGGACAGGGGGGGTTATGAACACTGAAGCTTTCTTT; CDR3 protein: CASSLPGTGGVMNTEAFF
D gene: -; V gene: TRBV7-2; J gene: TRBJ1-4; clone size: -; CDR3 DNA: TGTGCCAGCAGCCCGAACGGTGACAGTGCTGAAAAACTGTTTTTT; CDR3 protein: CASSPNGDSAEKLFF
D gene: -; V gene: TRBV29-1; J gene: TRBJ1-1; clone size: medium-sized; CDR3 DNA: TGCAGCGCCCAGGGGTACCCTGAAGCTTTCTTT; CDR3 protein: CSAQGYPEAFF
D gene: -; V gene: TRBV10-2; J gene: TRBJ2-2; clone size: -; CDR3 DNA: TGCGCCAGCACTACAGCGGAAAAGAACACCGGGGAGCTGTTTTTT; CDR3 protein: CASTTAEKNTGELFF
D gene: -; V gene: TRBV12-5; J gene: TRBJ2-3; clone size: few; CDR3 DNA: TGTGCTAGTGGCCCCCAAAAGCGGGTTGCCACAGATACGCAGTATTTT; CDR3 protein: CASGPQKRVATDTQYF
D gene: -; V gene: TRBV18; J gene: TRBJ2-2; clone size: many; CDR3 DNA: TGTGCCAGCTCACCGATCGCGGGACACAACACCGGGGAGCTGTTTTTT; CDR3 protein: CASSPIAGHNTGELFF